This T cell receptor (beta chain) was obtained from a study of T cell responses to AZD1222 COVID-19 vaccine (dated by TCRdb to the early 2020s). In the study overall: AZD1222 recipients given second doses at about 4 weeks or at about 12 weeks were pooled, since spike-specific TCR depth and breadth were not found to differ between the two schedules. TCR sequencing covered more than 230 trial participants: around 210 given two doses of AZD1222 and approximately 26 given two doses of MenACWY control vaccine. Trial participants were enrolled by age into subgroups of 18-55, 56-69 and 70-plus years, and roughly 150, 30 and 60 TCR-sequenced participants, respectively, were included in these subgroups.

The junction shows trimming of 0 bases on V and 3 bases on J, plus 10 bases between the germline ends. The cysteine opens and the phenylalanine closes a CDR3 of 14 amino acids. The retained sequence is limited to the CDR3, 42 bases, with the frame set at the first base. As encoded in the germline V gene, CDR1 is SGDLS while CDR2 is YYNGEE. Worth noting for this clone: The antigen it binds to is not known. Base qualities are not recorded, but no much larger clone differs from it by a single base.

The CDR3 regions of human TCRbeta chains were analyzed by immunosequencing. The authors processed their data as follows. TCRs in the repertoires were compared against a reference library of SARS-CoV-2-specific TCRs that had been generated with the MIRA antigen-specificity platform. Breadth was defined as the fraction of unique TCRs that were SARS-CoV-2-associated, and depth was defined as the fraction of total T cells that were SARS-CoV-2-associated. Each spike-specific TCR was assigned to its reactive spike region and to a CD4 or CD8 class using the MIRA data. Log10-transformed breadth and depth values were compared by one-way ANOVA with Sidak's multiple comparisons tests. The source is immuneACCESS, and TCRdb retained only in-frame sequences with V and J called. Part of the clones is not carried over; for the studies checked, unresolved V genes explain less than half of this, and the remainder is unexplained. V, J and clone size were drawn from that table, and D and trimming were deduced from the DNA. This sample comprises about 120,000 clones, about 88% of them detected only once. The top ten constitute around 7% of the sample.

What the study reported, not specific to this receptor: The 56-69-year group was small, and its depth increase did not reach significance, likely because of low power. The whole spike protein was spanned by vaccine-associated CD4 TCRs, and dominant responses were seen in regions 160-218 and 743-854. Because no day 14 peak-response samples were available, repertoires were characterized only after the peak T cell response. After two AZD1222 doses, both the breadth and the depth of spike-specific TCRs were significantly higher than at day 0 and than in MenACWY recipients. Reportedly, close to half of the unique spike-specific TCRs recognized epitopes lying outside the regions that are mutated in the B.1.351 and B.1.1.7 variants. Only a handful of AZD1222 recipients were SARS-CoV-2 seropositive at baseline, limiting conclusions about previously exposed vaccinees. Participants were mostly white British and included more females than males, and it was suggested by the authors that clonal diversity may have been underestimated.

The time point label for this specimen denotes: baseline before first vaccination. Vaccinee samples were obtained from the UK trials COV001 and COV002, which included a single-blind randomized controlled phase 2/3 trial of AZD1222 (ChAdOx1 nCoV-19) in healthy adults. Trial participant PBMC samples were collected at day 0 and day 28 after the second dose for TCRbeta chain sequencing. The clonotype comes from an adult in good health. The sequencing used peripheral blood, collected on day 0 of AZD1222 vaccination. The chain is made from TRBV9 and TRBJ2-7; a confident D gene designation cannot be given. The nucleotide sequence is TGTGCCAGCAGCGTAGCCGCATTTAGCTACGAGCAGTACTTC. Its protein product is CASSVAAFSYEQYF.